This TCR beta chain was documented in a study of shared clonotypes between healthy human individuals. In germline, CDR1 is GTSNPN, CDR2 SVGIG (reference sequence). Deletions cut 0 bases from V and 8 bases from J, with 13 bases between. The CDR3 length is 13 residues. The naive CD8 population came from CD45RO-negative cells selected for CCR7, without terminally differentiated effector memory CD45RA+ cells. Clones were sequenced by immunoSEQ multiplex PCR, and TCRdb holds only the in-frame ones, with some missing. The table lists millions of clones, approximately 95% of them singletons. Sequenced input: naive CD8+ T cells sorted from blood. The sequence derives from a man between 18 and 29 years old in good health. The J gene is TRBJ1-2, the V gene TRBV30, with a weak D call TRBD1 (5 bases). The CDR3 DNA reads as TGTGCCTGGAGTGTAGGGGACCCTCGGGGCTACACCTTC. Residues: CAWSVGDPRGYTF.